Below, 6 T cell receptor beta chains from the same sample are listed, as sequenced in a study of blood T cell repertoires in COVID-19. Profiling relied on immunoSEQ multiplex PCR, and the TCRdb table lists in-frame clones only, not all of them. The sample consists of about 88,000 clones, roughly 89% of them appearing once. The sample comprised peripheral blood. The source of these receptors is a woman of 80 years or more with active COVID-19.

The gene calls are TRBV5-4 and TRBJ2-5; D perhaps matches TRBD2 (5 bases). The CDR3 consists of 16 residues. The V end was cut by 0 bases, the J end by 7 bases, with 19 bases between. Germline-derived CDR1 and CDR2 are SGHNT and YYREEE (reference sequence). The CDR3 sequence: CASSLATPNPRGTQYF. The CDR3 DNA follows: TGTGCCAGCAGCTTGGCCACTCCAAACCCCCGGGGGACCCAGTACTTC.

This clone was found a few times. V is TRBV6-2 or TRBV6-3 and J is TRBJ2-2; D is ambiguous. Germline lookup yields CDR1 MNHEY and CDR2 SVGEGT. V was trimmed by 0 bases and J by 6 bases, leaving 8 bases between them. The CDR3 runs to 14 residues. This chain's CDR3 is CASSYSAYAGELFF. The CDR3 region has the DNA TGTGCCAGCAGTTACTCGGCTTATGCCGGGGAGCTGTTTTTT.

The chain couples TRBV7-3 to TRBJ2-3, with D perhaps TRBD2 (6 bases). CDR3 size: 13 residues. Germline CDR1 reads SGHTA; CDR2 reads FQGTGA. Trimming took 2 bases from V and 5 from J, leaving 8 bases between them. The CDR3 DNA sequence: TGTGCCAGCAGCTTACAGGAGGGAGATACGCAGTATTTT. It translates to CASSLQEGDTQYF.

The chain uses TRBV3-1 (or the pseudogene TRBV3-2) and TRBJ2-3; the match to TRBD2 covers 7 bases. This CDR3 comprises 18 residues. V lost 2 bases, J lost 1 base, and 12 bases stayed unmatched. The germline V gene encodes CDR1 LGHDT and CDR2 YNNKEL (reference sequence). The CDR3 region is CASSQYGWGLPGTDTQYF. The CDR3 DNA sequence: TGTGCCAGCAGCCAATACGGATGGGGACTACCAGGCACAGATACGCAGTATTTT.

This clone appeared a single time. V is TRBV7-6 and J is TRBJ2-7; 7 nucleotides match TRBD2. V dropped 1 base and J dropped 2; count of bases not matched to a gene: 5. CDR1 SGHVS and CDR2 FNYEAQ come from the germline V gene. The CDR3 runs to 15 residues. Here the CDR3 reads CASSLGRAGPYEQYF. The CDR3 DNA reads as TGTGCCAGCAGCTTAGGGCGAGCGGGACCCTACGAGCAGTACTTC.

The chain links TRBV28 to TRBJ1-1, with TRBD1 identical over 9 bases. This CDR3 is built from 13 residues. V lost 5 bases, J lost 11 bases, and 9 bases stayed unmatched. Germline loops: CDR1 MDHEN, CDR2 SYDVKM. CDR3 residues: CASSLTGGDPAFF. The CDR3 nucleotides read TGTGCCAGCAGTCTCACAGGGGGCGACCCCGCTTTCTTT.